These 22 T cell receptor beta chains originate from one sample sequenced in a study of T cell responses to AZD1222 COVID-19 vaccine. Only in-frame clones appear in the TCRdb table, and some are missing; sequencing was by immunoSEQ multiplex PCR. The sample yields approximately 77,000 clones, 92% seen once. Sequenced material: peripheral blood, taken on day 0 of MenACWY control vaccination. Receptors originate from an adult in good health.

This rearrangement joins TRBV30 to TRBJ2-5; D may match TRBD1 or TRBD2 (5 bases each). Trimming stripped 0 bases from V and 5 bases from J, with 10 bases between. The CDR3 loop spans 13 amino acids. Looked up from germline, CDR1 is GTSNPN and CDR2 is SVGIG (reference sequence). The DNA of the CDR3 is TGTGCCTGGAGTGTTGGGGGATCTGAGACCCAGTACTTC. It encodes CAWSVGGSETQYF. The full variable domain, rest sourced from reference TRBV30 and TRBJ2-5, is SQTIHQWPATLVQPVGSPLSLECTVEGTSNPNLYWYRQAAGRGLQLLFYSVGIGQISSEVPQNLSASRPQDRQFILSSKKLLLSDSGFYLCAWSVGGSETQYFGPGTRLLVL.

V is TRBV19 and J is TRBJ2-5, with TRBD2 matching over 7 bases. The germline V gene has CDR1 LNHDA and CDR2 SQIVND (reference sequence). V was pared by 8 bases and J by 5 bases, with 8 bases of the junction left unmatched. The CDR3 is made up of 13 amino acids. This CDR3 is CASCAGVSETQYF. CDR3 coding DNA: TGTGCCAGTTGCGCGGGAGTCTCTGAGACCCAGTACTTC.

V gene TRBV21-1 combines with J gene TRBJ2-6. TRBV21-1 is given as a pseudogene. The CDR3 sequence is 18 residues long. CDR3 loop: CASSPPVGRFSGANVLTF. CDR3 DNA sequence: TGTGCCAGCAGCCCCCCAGTGGGACGGTTCTCTGGGGCCAACGTCCTGACTTTC.

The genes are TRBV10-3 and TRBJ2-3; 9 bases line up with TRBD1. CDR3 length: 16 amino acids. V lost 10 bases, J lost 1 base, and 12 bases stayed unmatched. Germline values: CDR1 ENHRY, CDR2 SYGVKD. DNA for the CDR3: TGTGCCACCAAAACCGGGACAGGGAGAGGCACAGATACGCAGTATTTT. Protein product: CATKTGTGRGTDTQYF.

CDR3: CASSLLPGTSSQSYEQYF. CDR3 nucleotide sequence: TGTGCCAGCAGCTTACTCCCCGGGACATCCTCGCAATCCTACGAGCAGTACTTC. The rearrangement uses TRBV7-6 and TRBJ2-7, with D perhaps TRBD1 (6 bases). Trimming stripped 2 bases from V and 1 base from J, with 21 bases between. Germline V gene sequence: CDR1 SGHVS, CDR2 FNYEAQ. This CDR3 is built from 18 residues.

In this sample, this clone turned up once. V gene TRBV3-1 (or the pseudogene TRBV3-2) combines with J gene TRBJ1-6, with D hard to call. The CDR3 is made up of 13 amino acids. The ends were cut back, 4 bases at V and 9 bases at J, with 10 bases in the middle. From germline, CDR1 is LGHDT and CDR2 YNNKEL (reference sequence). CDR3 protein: CASSPSVGSPLHF. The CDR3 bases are TGTGCCAGCAGCCCCTCGGTAGGTTCACCCCTCCACTTT.

The CDR3 coding sequence is TGCGCCAGCAGCCAAGACCGGACAGGGAGCTCCTACAATGAGCAGTTCTTC. Protein: CASSQDRTGSSYNEQFF. The chain couples TRBV4-3 to TRBJ2-1; 8 positions match TRBD1. V shed 0 bases, J shed 0 bases, and the junction held 4 bases outside the gene matches. From germline, CDR1 is LGHNA and CDR2 YSLEER. CDR3 length: 17 residues.

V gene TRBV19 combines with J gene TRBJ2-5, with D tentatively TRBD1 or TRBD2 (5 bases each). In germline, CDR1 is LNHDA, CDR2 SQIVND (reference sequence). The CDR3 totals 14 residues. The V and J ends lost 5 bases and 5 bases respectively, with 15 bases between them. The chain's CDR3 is CASSPRGGGETQYF. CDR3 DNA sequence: TGTGCCAGTAGTCCTAGGGGTGGCGGGGAGACCCAGTACTTC.

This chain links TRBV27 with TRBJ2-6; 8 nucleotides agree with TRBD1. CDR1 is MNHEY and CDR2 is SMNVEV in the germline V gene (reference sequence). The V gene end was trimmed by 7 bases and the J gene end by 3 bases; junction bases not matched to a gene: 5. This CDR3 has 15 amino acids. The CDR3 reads CASKDRAGGANVLTF. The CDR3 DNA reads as TGTGCCAGCAAGGACAGGGCAGGTGGGGCCAACGTCCTGACTTTC. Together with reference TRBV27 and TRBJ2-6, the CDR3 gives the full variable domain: EAQVTQNPRYLITVTGKKLTVTCSQNMNHEYMSWYRQDPGLGLRQIYYSMNVEVTDKGDVPEGYKVSRKEKRNFPLILESPSPNQTSLYFCASKDRAGGANVLTFGAGSRLTVL.

CDR3 sequence: CASTGGNSPLHF. DNA of the CDR3: TGTGCCAGTACCGGGGGTAATTCACCCCTCCACTTT. V gene TRBV19 combines with J gene TRBJ1-6, with D possibly being TRBD1 (5 bases). The CDR3 is 12 amino acids. Per the germline V gene, CDR1 is LNHDA and CDR2 is SQIVND (reference sequence). V lost 7 bases and J 6 bases, leaving 7 bases between the germline ends.

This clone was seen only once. The CDR3 sequence is CASGAQTDSEAFF. The CDR3 coding sequence is TGCGCCAGCGGCGCCCAAACCGACAGTGAAGCTTTCTTT. This chain connects TRBV5-1 to TRBJ1-1; a weak D match, TRBD1 (5 bases). CDR1 is SGHRS and CDR2 is YFSETQ in the germline V gene. This CDR3 is 13 amino acids long. V dropped 7 bases and J dropped 7 bases, with 17 bases sitting between them.

The CDR3 nucleotides read TGTGCCAGCAGCCCGCGATCGGACGCTGACAGGGCATCTAATTCACCCCTCCACTTT. This encodes CASSPRSDADRASNSPLHF. The rearrangement uses TRBV7-9 and TRBJ1-6, with 7 bases matching TRBD1. Losses at the gene ends were 5 bases for V and 6 bases for J; bases not matched to a gene: 19. The length of the CDR3 is 19 residues. Germline CDR1 and CDR2: SEHNR and FQNEAQ (reference sequence).

In DNA form, the CDR3 reads TGTGCCAGTAGTATAGGAGGACCGAACACTGAAGCTTTCTTT. This gives the protein CASSIGGPNTEAFF. V and J are TRBV19 and TRBJ1-1; D is uncertain. V was pared by 1 base and J by 1 base, with 7 bases between. Germline values: CDR1 LNHDA, CDR2 SQIVND (reference sequence). The CDR3 has 14 amino acids.

CDR3 sequence reads: CASSGLAGGNNEQFF. The CDR3 bases are TGCGCCAGCAGCGGACTAGCGGGAGGGAATAATGAGCAGTTCTTC. The chain couples TRBV5-1 to TRBJ2-1; the match to TRBD2 covers 15 bases. J gave up 7 bases and V 4 bases, and 3 bases lay outside the gene matches. The CDR3 totals 15 residues. CDR1 is SGHRS and CDR2 is YFSETQ in the germline V gene.

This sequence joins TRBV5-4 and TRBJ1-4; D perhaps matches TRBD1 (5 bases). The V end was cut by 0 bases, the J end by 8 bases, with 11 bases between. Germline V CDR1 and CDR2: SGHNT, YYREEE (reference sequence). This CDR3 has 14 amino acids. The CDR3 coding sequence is TGTGCCAGCAGCTTGGAAATGGGGGGGGAAAAACTGTTTTTT. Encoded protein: CASSLEMGGEKLFF.

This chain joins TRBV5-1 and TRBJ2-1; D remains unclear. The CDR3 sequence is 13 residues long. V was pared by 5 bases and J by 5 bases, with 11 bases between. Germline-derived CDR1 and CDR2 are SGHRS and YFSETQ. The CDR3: CASSNQEDNEQFF. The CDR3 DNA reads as TGCGCCAGCAGTAATCAGGAAGACAATGAGCAGTTCTTC.

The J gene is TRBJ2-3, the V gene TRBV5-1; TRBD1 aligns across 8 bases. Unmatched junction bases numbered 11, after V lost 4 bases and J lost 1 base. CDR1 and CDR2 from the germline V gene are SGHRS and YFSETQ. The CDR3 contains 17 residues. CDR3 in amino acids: CASSTTPDRVGTDTQYF. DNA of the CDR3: TGCGCCAGCAGCACAACCCCGGACAGGGTTGGCACAGATACGCAGTATTTT.

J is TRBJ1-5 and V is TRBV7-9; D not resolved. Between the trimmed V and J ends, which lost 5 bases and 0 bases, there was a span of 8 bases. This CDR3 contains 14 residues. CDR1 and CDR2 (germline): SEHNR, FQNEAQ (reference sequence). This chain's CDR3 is CASSTEPSNQPQHF. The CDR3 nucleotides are TGTGCCAGCAGCACAGAACCTAGCAATCAGCCCCAGCATTTT.

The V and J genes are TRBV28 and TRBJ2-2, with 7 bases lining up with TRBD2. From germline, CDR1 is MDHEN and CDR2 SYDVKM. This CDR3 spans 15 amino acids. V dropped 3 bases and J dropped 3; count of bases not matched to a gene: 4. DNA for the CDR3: TGTGCCAGCAGTTTGGGAGGGGCGCACACCGGGGAGCTGTTTTTT. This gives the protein CASSLGGAHTGELFF.

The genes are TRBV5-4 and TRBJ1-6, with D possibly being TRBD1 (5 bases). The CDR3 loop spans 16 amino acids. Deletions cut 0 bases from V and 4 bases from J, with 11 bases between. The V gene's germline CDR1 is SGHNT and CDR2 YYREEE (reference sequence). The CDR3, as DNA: TGTGCCAGCAGCTTGGCTGGGGGGGATTATAATTCACCCCTCCACTTT. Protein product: CASSLAGGDYNSPLHF.

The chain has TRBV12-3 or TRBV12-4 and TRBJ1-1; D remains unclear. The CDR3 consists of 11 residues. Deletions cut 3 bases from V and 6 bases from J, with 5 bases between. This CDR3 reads CASSLASEAFF. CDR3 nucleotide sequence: TGTGCCAGCAGTTTGGCTTCTGAAGCTTTCTTT.

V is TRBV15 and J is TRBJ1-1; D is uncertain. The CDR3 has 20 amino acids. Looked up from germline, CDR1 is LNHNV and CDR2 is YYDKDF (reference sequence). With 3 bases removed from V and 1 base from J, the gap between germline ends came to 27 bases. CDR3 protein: CATSRHLKGWNGPGNTEAFF. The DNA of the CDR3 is TGTGCCACCAGCAGGCACCTAAAGGGTTGGAATGGGCCGGGGAACACTGAAGCTTTCTTT. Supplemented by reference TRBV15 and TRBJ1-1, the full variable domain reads DAMVIQNPRYQVTQFGKPVTLSCSQTLNHNVMYWYQQKSSQAPKLLFHYYDKDFNNEADTPDNFQSRRPNTSFCFLDIRSPGLGDTAMYLCATSRHLKGWNGPGNTEAFFGQGTRLTVV.